A selection of T cell receptor beta chains follows, all from one sample in a study of shared clonotypes between healthy human individuals. Method: immunoSEQ multiplex PCR; TCRdb's copy keeps in-frame clones and lacks some. The table has approximately 640,000 clones, about 92% seen once. Sequenced: memory CD8+ T cells from PBMCs. These receptors came from a man between 18 and 29 years old in good health. Some clones in this sample may be carry-over from other donors' samples. The conserved cysteine and the conserved F or W are not part of the CDR3 here. Each record gives: J gene, V gene, CDR3 protein.

J: TRBJ1-2
V: TRBV7-8
CDR3: ASSLGAAAEDT

J: TRBJ2-1
V: TRBV4-1
CDR3: ASSPSPSVINEQF

J: TRBJ2-2
V: TRBV20-1
CDR3: SAGVSGELF

J: TRBJ2-1
V: TRBV2
CDR3: ASSETSGTYNEQF

J: TRBJ2-5
V: TRBV16
CDR3: ASSQGAETQY

J: TRBJ1-1
V: TRBV14
CDR3: ASSPSVNTEAF

J: TRBJ2-7
V: TRBV19
CDR3: ASSIGTGRAYEQY

J: TRBJ2-7
V: TRBV27
CDR3: ATLAGYEQY

J: TRBJ2-7
V: TRBV6-1
CDR3: ASSGDYYEQY

J: TRBJ2-7
V: TRBV5-1
CDR3: ASRLGSAYEQY

J: TRBJ2-2
V: TRBV5-8
CDR3: ASSLVGAGSWTGELF

J: TRBJ2-1
V: TRBV2
CDR3: ASRESLAEREDEQF

J: TRBJ1-1
V: TRBV7-3
CDR3: ASSLSGQANTEAF

J: TRBJ2-5
V: TRBV27
CDR3: ASRAGNEETQY

J: TRBJ1-1
V: TRBV18
CDR3: ASSPLPMDKRLIEAF

J: TRBJ2-7
V: TRBV29-1
CDR3: SVLRGGAYEQY

J: TRBJ2-1
V: TRBV4-1
CDR3: ASSQYRAGGSYNEQF

J: TRBJ2-7
V: TRBV5-1
CDR3: ASSLRSGTGSYEQY

J: TRBJ1-2
V: TRBV15
CDR3: ATSREGQGAGGYT

J: TRBJ2-7
V: TRBV11-3
CDR3: ASSKGLEGSYEQY

J: TRBJ1-1
V: TRBV5-5
CDR3: ASSPVRMNTEAF

J: TRBJ1-1
V: TRBV4-2
CDR3: ASSSSGGESTEAF

J: TRBJ1-6
V: TRBV10-3
CDR3: AISDTQASSYNSPLH

J: TRBJ2-3
V: TRBV5-6
CDR3: ASSWGSEDTQY

J: TRBJ2-1
V: TRBV9
CDR3: ASSGFSYNEQF

J: TRBJ1-6
V: TRBV4-1
CDR3: ASSQFNSNSPLH

J: TRBJ2-7
V: TRBV4-1
CDR3: ASSQLEAGGYEQY

J: TRBJ2-3
V: TRBV7-9
CDR3: ASSPGKVPRTDTQY

J: TRBJ2-7
V: TRBV28
CDR3: ASSPGASGSMLY

J: TRBJ2-7
V: TRBV7-7
CDR3: ASSLDLRDEQY

J: TRBJ1-1
V: TRBV4-1
CDR3: ASSHLGKRENTEAF

J: TRBJ1-5
V: TRBV6-5
CDR3: ASSYGGPGNQPQH

J: TRBJ2-3
V: TRBV7-3
CDR3: ASSLLAGGNTDTQY

J: TRBJ2-7
V: TRBV28
CDR3: ASSIAGGPGEQY

J: TRBJ2-1
V: TRBV15
CDR3: ATSRDDAELYNEQF

J: TRBJ2-7
V: TRBV27
CDR3: ASSLKVTYEQY

J: -
V: TRBV7-9
CDR3: ASSTGDLPRHEQY

J: TRBJ2-7
V: TRBV9
CDR3: ASSVKIRQY

J: TRBJ2-1
V: TRBV11-2
CDR3: ASSLNYYPTNEQF

J: TRBJ1-2
V: TRBV4-3
CDR3: ASSQVAGTGVIAYGYT

J: TRBJ2-1
V: TRBV7-9
CDR3: ASRHVQVSSYNEQF

J: TRBJ2-4
V: TRBV13
CDR3: ASSSQPREIDIQY

J: TRBJ1-2
V: TRBV7-9
CDR3: ASSLGSGNYGYT

J: TRBJ2-3
V: TRBV28
CDR3: ASSSAGEGASTDTQY

J: TRBJ2-5
V: TRBV12-2
CDR3: ASRLRSRRDTIQETQY

J: TRBJ2-1
V: TRBV25-1
CDR3: ASTYGNEQF

J: TRBJ2-2
V: TRBV28
CDR3: ASSFQGLGELF

J: TRBJ1-6
V: TRBV7-9
CDR3: ASSSPLQQRDESPLH